Following are 30 T cell receptor beta chains from one sample sequenced in a study of T cell responses to AZD1222 COVID-19 vaccine. Clones were sequenced by immunoSEQ multiplex PCR, and TCRdb holds only the in-frame ones, with some missing. The repertoire holds 84,000 or so clones, 80% to 90% seen once, with just over 30% in the top ten. This specimen consisted of peripheral blood, obtained on day 0 of AZD1222 vaccination. The receptors derive from an adult in good health.

This clone has only a few counts. This rearrangement joins TRBV4-2 to TRBJ2-7, with TRBD2 as a possible D gene (6 bases). The germline gives CDR1 LGHNA, CDR2 YNFKEQ. V was shortened by 0 bases and J by 0 bases, with 9 bases between the two germline ends. This CDR3 contains 15 residues. The CDR3 coding sequence is TGTGCCAGCAGCCAAGAAGGAGGGAGCTCCTACGAGCAGTACTTC. This encodes CASSQEGGSSYEQYF.

The chain links TRBV7-2 to TRBJ2-7; no clear D. CDR3 length: 12 residues. CDR1 is SGHTA and CDR2 is FQGNSA in the germline V gene. V was trimmed by 1 base and J by 6 bases, leaving 7 bases between them. The CDR3 DNA is TGTGCCAGCAGCTTAGATATCTCCGAGCAGTACTTC. As protein: CASSLDISEQYF.

The V and J genes are TRBV28 and TRBJ2-7; D possibly corresponds to TRBD2 (6 bases). The V gene lost 5 bases and the J gene lost 3 bases, with 17 bases spanning the gap. CDR3 size: 15 residues. Germline assignment: CDR1 MDHEN and CDR2 SYDVKM. The CDR3 sequence is CASSGRLGGNYEQYF. In nucleotides, the CDR3 is TGTGCCAGCAGTGGGCGCCTGGGAGGCAACTACGAGCAGTACTTC.

The chain links TRBV3-1 (or the pseudogene TRBV3-2) to TRBJ1-2; 8 nucleotides align to TRBD1. V shed 2 bases, J shed 4 bases, and the junction held 15 bases outside the gene matches. Germline CDR1 is LGHDT and CDR2 is YNNKEL (reference sequence). The CDR3 contains 18 residues. CDR3 bases: TGTGCCAGCAGCCAACGGCGTCGGCAGGGGGCGCTTACCTATGGCTACACCTTC. Translating it yields CASSQRRRQGALTYGYTF.

The CDR3 coding sequence is TGTGCCAGCAGCATGTTGGGACAGAACTATGGCTACACCTTC. Translating it yields CASSMLGQNYGYTF. The chain is built from TRBV7-2 and TRBJ1-2, with TRBD1 matching over 7 bases. Per the germline V gene, CDR1 is SGHTA and CDR2 is FQGNSA. The CDR3 length is 14 residues. The V segment lost 5 bases and the J segment 2 bases; nucleotides outside the gene matches: 5. The full variable domain, in which reference TRBV7-2 and TRBJ1-2 provide the parts outside the CDR3, is GAGVSQSPSNKVTEKGKDVELRCDPISGHTALYWYRQSLGQGLEFLIYFQGNSAPDKSGLPSDRFSAERTGGSVSTLTIQRTQQEDSAVYLCASSMLGQNYGYTFGSGTRLTVV.

The chain employs TRBV27 and TRBJ1-1; 7 positions match TRBD1. This CDR3 contains 14 residues. With V trimmed by 6 bases and J by 3 bases, 7 bases remained unmatched. The germline gives CDR1 MNHEY, CDR2 SMNVEV (reference sequence). CDR3 residues: CASRLQGMYTEAFF. The CDR3 DNA is TGTGCCAGCAGATTACAGGGGATGTACACTGAAGCTTTCTTT.

J is TRBJ2-1 and V is TRBV13; 7 bases map to TRBD2. Per the germline V gene, CDR1 is PRHDT and CDR2 is FYEKMQ (reference sequence). This CDR3 has 16 residues. Losses at the gene ends were 3 bases for V and 5 bases for J; bases not matched to a gene: 10. The CDR3 protein is CASSLKGAGRNNEQFF. Here the CDR3 DNA reads TGTGCCAGCAGCTTGAAAGGAGCGGGAAGGAACAATGAGCAGTTCTTC. Filled out from reference TRBV13 and TRBJ2-1, the complete variable domain reads AAGVIQSPRHLIKEKRETATLKCYPIPRHDTVYWYQQGPGQDPQFLISFYEKMQSDKGSIPDRFSAQQFSDYHSELNMSSLELGDSALYFCASSLKGAGRNNEQFFGPGTRLTVL.

CDR3 bases: TGTGCCAGCAGACCGGGACAGCCCCCCTACGAGCAGTACTTC. This translates into CASRPGQPPYEQYF. The chain has TRBV6-5 and TRBJ2-7, with 7 bases lining up with TRBD1. Per germline, CDR1 MNHEY and CDR2 SVGAGI. This CDR3 has 14 residues. Germline trimming cut 6 bases from V and 2 bases from J; bases unmatched to any gene: 7.

This clone was detected only once. The J gene is TRBJ2-3, the V gene TRBV6-5; D gene unclear. Per the germline V gene, CDR1 is MNHEY and CDR2 is SVGAGI. This CDR3 has 12 residues. V was pared by 5 bases and J by 7 bases, with 10 bases between. Here the CDR3 DNA reads TGTGCCAGCAGTCCCGACCTAAATACGCAGTATTTT. It encodes CASSPDLNTQYF.

The count of this clone is one. DNA of the CDR3: TGCGCCAGCAGCCCAGGGGCTGGAGCAGGGGAGCAGTTCTTC. Translation gives CASSPGAGAGEQFF. The gene calls are TRBV5-1 and TRBJ2-1; TRBD1 might be the D (6 bases). This CDR3 is built from 14 residues. Germline loops: CDR1 SGHRS, CDR2 YFSETQ. V was clipped by 4 bases and J by 10 bases, with 18 bases between them.

V is TRBV9 and J is TRBJ1-2; a possible D gene is TRBD1 (5 bases). V lost 3 bases, J lost 7 bases, and 16 bases lay in between. The CDR3 is 14 amino acids. CDR1 and CDR2 (germline): SGDLS, YYNGEE. Here the CDR3 DNA reads TGTGCCAGCAGCGCCCAAGTCGGGAGGGGTGGCTACACCTTC. Translation gives CASSAQVGRGGYTF. The variable domain in full, with the rest retrieved from reference TRBV9 and TRBJ1-2, is DSGVTQTPKHLITATGQRVTLRCSPRSGDLSVYWYQQSLDQGLQFLIQYYNGEERAKGNILERFSAQQFPDLHSELNLSSLELGDSALYFCASSAQVGRGGYTFGSGTRLTVV.

The CDR3 spells CAFRDQNTGELFF. The DNA of the CDR3 is TGTGCCTTCCGGGACCAAAACACCGGGGAGCTGTTTTTT. The rearrangement joins TRBV30 to TRBJ2-2; D could derive from TRBD1 or TRBD2 (5 bases each). The germline V gene encodes CDR1 GTSNPN and CDR2 SVGIG (reference sequence). Trimming took off 7 bases at V and 2 bases at J, with 11 bases between the two ends. CDR3 size: 13 residues.

About this clone: The sample holds other DNA sequences that translate to the same CDR3. The V call is TRBV5-1, the J call TRBJ2-1; D is uncertain. Trimming cost V 0 bases and J 2 bases, with 9 bases left between them. Germline V gene lookup returns CDR1 SGHRS and CDR2 YFSETQ. The CDR3 has 15 residues. The CDR3 spells CASSLAGGTYNEQFF. CDR3 nucleotide sequence: TGCGCCAGCAGCTTGGCCGGCGGTACCTACAATGAGCAGTTCTTC.

J is TRBJ2-1 and V is TRBV9; D may be TRBD1 (6 bases). In germline, CDR1 is SGDLS, CDR2 YYNGEE. The V end lost 0 bases, the J end lost 7 bases, and 14 bases lay between the germline ends. This CDR3 is 15 amino acids long. CDR3 region: CASSVETGPPNEQFF. DNA for the CDR3: TGTGCCAGCAGCGTAGAAACAGGGCCACCAAATGAGCAGTTCTTC.

This sequence joins TRBV6-5 and TRBJ2-7; 7 bases match TRBD1. Germline-derived CDR1 and CDR2 are MNHEY and SVGAGI. The CDR3 totals 13 residues. Losses at the gene ends were 6 bases for V and 0 bases for J; bases not matched to a gene: 2. The CDR3 region has the DNA TGTGCCAGCAGGAGGACAGGCTCCTACGAGCAGTACTTC. It is translated as CASRRTGSYEQYF.

This chain links TRBV2 with TRBJ2-1; D is tentatively TRBD1 or TRBD2 (5 bases each). The CDR3 loop spans 17 amino acids. Germline assignment: CDR1 SNHLY and CDR2 FYNNEI. The V and J ends lost 6 bases and 0 bases respectively, with 18 bases between them. CDR3 sequence (DNA): TGTGCCAGCAGACCAGTCGGGGCCAACAGCTCCTACAATGAGCAGTTCTTC. It specifies CASRPVGANSSYNEQFF.

The rearrangement uses TRBV5-6 and TRBJ2-2; D is undetermined. The length of the CDR3 is 15 residues. Looked up from germline, CDR1 is SGHDT and CDR2 is YYEEEE. Trimming removed 2 bases at V and 4 bases at J, with 12 bases between. The CDR3 region is CASSFAGSSTGELFF. The CDR3 DNA reads TGTGCCAGCAGCTTCGCCGGCAGCAGCACCGGGGAGCTGTTTTTT.

In DNA form, the CDR3 reads TGCGCCAGCAGCCCCGGGACAGTCGGATACGAGCAGTACTTC. This translates into CASSPGTVGYEQYF. This chain joins TRBV5-1 and TRBJ2-7; 7 positions agree with TRBD1. This CDR3 is built from 14 residues. Germline V CDR1 and CDR2: SGHRS, YFSETQ. Trimming removed 4 bases from V and 4 bases from J; junction bases left unmatched: 8.

CDR3 coding DNA: TGTGCCAGCAGCGACGGGACTAGCGGAAATACTGGCACAGATACGCAGTATTTT. The encoded protein is CASSDGTSGNTGTDTQYF. This chain joins TRBV7-9 and TRBJ2-3, with TRBD2 identical over 11 bases. V lost 5 bases to trimming and J lost 1 base; unmatched junction nucleotides: 11. The CDR3 spans 18 residues. The V gene's germline CDR1 is SEHNR and CDR2 FQNEAQ (reference sequence). The whole variable domain, remainder taken from reference TRBV7-9 and TRBJ2-3, is DTGVSQNPRHKITKRGQNVTFRCDPISEHNRLYWYRQTLGQGPEFLTYFQNEAQLEKSRLLSDRFSAERPKGSFSTLEIQRTEQGDSAMYLCASSDGTSGNTGTDTQYFGPGTRLTVL.

The gene calls are TRBV9 and TRBJ2-7; TRBD2 is a possible D gene (6 bases). The CDR3 is 15 amino acids. Germline V gene lookup returns CDR1 SGDLS and CDR2 YYNGEE. The V end was cut by 0 bases, the J end by 2 bases, with 12 bases between. CDR3 sequence: CASSVDIAATYEQYF. DNA for the CDR3: TGTGCCAGCAGCGTAGATATAGCGGCAACCTACGAGCAGTACTTC.

The chain recombines TRBV5-6 with TRBJ2-7, with 15 positions matching TRBD2. Per the germline V gene, CDR1 is SGHDT and CDR2 is YYEEEE. The V segment lost 0 bases and the J segment 4 bases; nucleotides outside the gene matches: 8. The CDR3 is 18 residues long. The CDR3 DNA reads as TGTGCCAGCAGCTTGGGGCAATGGACTAGCGGGAGGGCGTACGAGCAGTACTTC. Translating gives CASSLGQWTSGRAYEQYF.

V usage is TRBV4-2 and J usage is TRBJ2-1; 7 nucleotides match TRBD1. This CDR3 contains 15 residues. Per the germline V gene, CDR1 is LGHNA and CDR2 is YNFKEQ. J was trimmed by 2 bases and V by 6 bases; bases with no gene match: 7. CDR3 residues: CASRQQGRTYNEQFF. The CDR3 nucleotides read TGTGCCAGCAGACAACAGGGGAGAACCTACAATGAGCAGTTCTTC.

CDR3 sequence (DNA): TGTGCCACCAGCAGCATCGCACGAGGACGGGACGCGCAGTATTTT. This sequence encodes CATSSIARGRDAQYF. The rearrangement uses TRBV15 and TRBJ2-3; perhaps D is TRBD1 or TRBD2 (5 bases each). Germline lookup yields CDR1 LNHNV and CDR2 YYDKDF (reference sequence). The germline V and J ends were trimmed by 3 bases and 10 bases, with 20 bases remaining between them. The CDR3 length is 15 residues.

The chain uses TRBV28 and TRBJ1-1; 8 bases match TRBD1. The CDR3 has 15 residues. The germline V gene encodes CDR1 MDHEN and CDR2 SYDVKM. Trimming removed 6 bases from V and 2 bases from J; junction bases left unmatched: 8. The CDR3 is CASSQPGQANTEAFF. The CDR3 nucleotides read TGTGCCAGCAGCCAGCCGGGACAGGCAAACACTGAAGCTTTCTTT.

The chain employs TRBV2 and TRBJ1-1; D may be TRBD1 (6 bases). The V and J ends lost 6 bases and 0 bases respectively, with 11 bases between them. This CDR3 has 14 residues. CDR1 SNHLY and CDR2 FYNNEI come from the germline V gene. CDR3 nucleotides: TGTGCCAGCAGAAGGGACATTATGAACACTGAAGCTTTCTTT. This translates into CASRRDIMNTEAFF.

The chain couples TRBV28 to TRBJ2-5; the D gene is possibly TRBD2 (6 bases). The CDR3 spans 15 residues. Looked up from germline, CDR1 is MDHEN and CDR2 is SYDVKM. Trimming took 3 bases from V and 4 from J, leaving 15 bases between them. CDR3 in DNA: TGTGCCAGCAGTTTTCCCGAGGGCGGGGTAGAGACCCAGTACTTC. It codes for CASSFPEGGVETQYF.

The chain uses TRBV6-2 or TRBV6-3 and TRBJ2-7; D is perhaps TRBD2 (6 bases). Trimming stripped 2 bases from V and 5 bases from J, with 16 bases between. Germline CDR1 MNHEY, CDR2 SVGEGT. This CDR3 has 15 residues. As DNA, the CDR3 is TGTGCCAGCAGTTACCACGGGAGAGGCGCGGACGAGCAGTACTTC. Residues: CASSYHGRGADEQYF.

V usage is TRBV28 and J usage is TRBJ2-7; D gene uncertain. CDR1 and CDR2 (germline): MDHEN, SYDVKM. The CDR3 sequence is 16 residues long. V was clipped by 6 bases and J by 0 bases, with 18 bases between them. The CDR3 region is CASSHNLQRLSYEQYF. Written as DNA, the CDR3 is TGTGCCAGCAGCCACAATTTACAGAGGCTCTCCTACGAGCAGTACTTC.

This rearrangement joins TRBV7-9 to TRBJ2-7; 8 positions agree with TRBD1. Germline values: CDR1 SEHNR, CDR2 FQNEAQ (reference sequence). The V gene end was trimmed by 5 bases and the J gene end by 4 bases; junction bases not matched to a gene: 4. The CDR3 has 13 residues. The CDR3 protein is CASSGRGPYEQYF. CDR3 bases: TGTGCCAGCAGCGGCAGGGGGCCGTACGAGCAGTACTTC.

The rearrangement links TRBV27 to TRBJ2-3, with D uncertain. The V gene lost 4 bases and the J gene lost 2 bases, with 13 bases spanning the gap. The CDR3 has 15 residues. Germline CDR1 and CDR2: MNHEY and SMNVEV (reference sequence). This CDR3 is CASSSVAAFTDTQYF. CDR3 in DNA: TGTGCCAGCAGTTCGGTAGCAGCCTTCACAGATACGCAGTATTTT.